The sequence of this TCR beta chain was determined in a study of identical twins. With V trimmed by 3 bases and J by 5 bases, 3 bases remained unmatched. This CDR3 spans 14 amino acids. General study findings and limits: Cord blood beta clonotypes present at high abundance carried fewer insertions; no such pattern appeared in memory repertoires.

A word on this clonotype: Its antigen is still unknown.

TCRdb re-derived calls from the 5' RACE reads in MiXCR, one entry per CDR3 protein. The table shows 500,000 to 600,000 distinct CDR3 sequences, with roughly a fifth occurring only once. In addition, the sample was reused for a study of T cells expressing NK-cell markers. As reported in that work: Serological testing identified seven of the eight sequenced donors as HCMV-seropositive and one as seronegative. Several of the experiments relied on an anti-gamma-delta TCR antibody so that only alpha-beta TCR T cells were sorted. A handful of donors showed these clonotypes also leading the CD3+CD56-NKG2C+ fraction.

The rearrangement uses TRBV12-3 or TRBV12-4 and TRBJ2-2; 7 bases map to TRBD1. This clonotype originated in a woman aged 18-29 years in good health. The material sequenced was CD4+ T cells sorted from blood. CDR3 sequence reads: CASSFPTGTGELFF. As DNA, the CDR3 is TGTGCCAGCAGTTTCCCGACAGGGACCGGGGAGCTGTTTTTT.